This TCR beta chain was captured in a study of Tregs in tolerant kidney transplant recipients (dated by TCRdb to the late 2010s). Study-wide context: Before combined kidney and bone marrow transplantation, this study identified donor-specific regulatory T cells using TCRbeta sequencing and then followed those same cells after transplant. TCRbeta repertoire sequencing was used in a few healthy controls to compare several ways of expanding Tregs specific for an allogeneic donor. Overall study outcomes, separate from this receptor: Expanding Tregs with activated donor B cells appeared to identify the most biologically relevant and donor-specific TCRbeta repertoire. Although technical replication error seemed to be minimal, the question of biological reproducibility was not addressed directly. Because the study included only a small number of patients, the results must be confirmed in larger populations and under other immunosuppression protocols.

With respect to this clone: No cognate antigen has been identified for it. Base quality data are lacking; no much larger clone is found one base away.

Unstimulated Tregs (CD4+CD25+CD127-), CD4+ non-Tregs (CD4+CD25-), CD4 and CD8 cells were FACS-sorted from thawed PBMCs. Healthy control blood was obtained either as purchased buffy coats or from healthy volunteers. Healthy control blood was processed to PBMCs by Ficoll density gradient and cryopreserved, and patient PBMCs were collected before and after transplant. V and J are truncated by 2 bases and 5 bases respectively, leaving an intervening sequence of 6 bases. The germline V gene (reference sequence) provides CDR1 GTSNPN and CDR2 SVGIG. The CDR3 spans 11 residues, from the cysteine through the phenylalanine. Only the CDR3 part of the read is kept: 33 bases, read in frame from the first base. For TCRbeta CDR3 sequencing, genomic DNA from the sorted cells was extracted using the QIAGEN DNeasy Blood and Tissue Kit. High-throughput TCRbeta CDR3 sequencing, including PCR amplification with bias correction and internal controls, was performed commercially through immunoSEQ. In the authors' own workflow: Unique productive TCRbeta sequences were defined by CDR3 nucleotide sequence where primers matched, otherwise by CDR3 amino acid sequence with Vbeta and Jbeta genes. Sorting error was corrected by removing sequences shared between sorted populations at a frequency ratio of 2:1 or less, and the remaining shared sequences were assigned to the higher population. Donor-reactive sequences were defined as at least 5-fold expanded in CFSE-low cells versus unstimulated cells, with frequency of at least 0.01% in CFSE-low cells. Repertoire divergence was quantified by Jensen-Shannon divergence calculated from the top 100 TCRbeta sequences ranked by frequency. When a sample had multiple sequencing runs, each run was corrected for sorting error separately and the runs were then pooled. TCRdb holds this immuneACCESS table with in-frame rearrangements only. Some clones are missing; in checked studies, unresolved V genes explain under half, and the rest has no known cause. V and J calls and clone size are those listed in that table; D and trimming were worked out from the DNA. The sample table holds approximately 65,000 clones, of which 65% to 85% were seen once. Roughly 4.9% of the sample is held by the ten biggest clonotypes.

The sample consisted of CD4+ T cells from blood. This TCR derives from a human donor in good health. The chain links TRBV30 with TRBJ1-2; the best D guess is TRBD1, with 6 bases matching. The CDR3 in this case is CAWSTGYGYTF. The nucleotide sequence is given as TGTGCCTGGAGTACAGGGTATGGCTACACCTTC.